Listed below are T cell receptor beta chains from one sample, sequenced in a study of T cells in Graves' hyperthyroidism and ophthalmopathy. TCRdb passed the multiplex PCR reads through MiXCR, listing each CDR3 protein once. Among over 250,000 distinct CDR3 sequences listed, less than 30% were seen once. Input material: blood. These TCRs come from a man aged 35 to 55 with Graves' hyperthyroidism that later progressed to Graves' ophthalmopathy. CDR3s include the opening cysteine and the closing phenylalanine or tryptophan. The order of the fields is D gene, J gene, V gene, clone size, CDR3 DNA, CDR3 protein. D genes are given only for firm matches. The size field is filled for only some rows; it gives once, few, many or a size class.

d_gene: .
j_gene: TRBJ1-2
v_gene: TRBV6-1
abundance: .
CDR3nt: TGTGCCAGCAGAGCTAGACTTGGTGGCTACACCTTC
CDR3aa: CASRARLGGYTF

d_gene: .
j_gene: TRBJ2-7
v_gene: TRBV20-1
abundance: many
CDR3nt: TGCAGTGCTAGGAAGACTCTGAATCCCTACGACGAGCAGTACTTC
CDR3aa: CSARKTLNPYDEQYF

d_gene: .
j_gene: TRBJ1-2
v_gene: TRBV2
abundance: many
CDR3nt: TGTGCCAGCAGTGACAGAGGCCCCCTCATCAACTATGGCTACACCTTC
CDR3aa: CASSDRGPLINYGYTF

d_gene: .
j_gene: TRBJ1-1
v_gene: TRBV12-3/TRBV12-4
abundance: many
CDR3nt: TGTGCCACCGTTTTGGGGGCCTCCACTGAAGCTTTCTTT
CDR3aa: CATVLGASTEAFF

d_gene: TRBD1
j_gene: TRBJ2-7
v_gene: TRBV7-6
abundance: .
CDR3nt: TGTGCCAGCAGCCGAGGGACAGGGGGTCGGTACGAGCAGTACTTC
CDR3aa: CASSRGTGGRYEQYF

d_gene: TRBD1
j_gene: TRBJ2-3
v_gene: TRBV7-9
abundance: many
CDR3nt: TGTGCCGGACAGGTTCAACTTGACACAGATACGCAGTATTTT
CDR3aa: CAGQVQLDTDTQYF

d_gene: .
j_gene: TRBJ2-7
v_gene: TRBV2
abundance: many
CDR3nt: TGTGCCAGCAGTGAATCCTTAGACCTACCACTCTACGAGCAGTACTTC
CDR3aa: CASSESLDLPLYEQYF

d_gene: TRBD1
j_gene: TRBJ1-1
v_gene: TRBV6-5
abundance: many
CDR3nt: TGTGCCAGCAGCCAACCGGGACAGGGGGCAACAGCTTTCTTT
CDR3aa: CASSQPGQGATAFF

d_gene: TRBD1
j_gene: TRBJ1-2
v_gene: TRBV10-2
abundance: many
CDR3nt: TGCGCCAGCTTGGAATCGGGACAGTACTATGGCTACACCTTC
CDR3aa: CASLESGQYYGYTF

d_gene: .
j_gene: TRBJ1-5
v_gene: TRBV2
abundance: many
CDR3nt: TGTGCCAGCAGCTCAGAACACCTTACTAGCAATCAGCCCCAGCATTTT
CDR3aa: CASSSEHLTSNQPQHF

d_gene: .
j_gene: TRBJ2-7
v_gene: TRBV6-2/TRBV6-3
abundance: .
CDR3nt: TGTGCCGGTCGACGAGGGCACTCCTACGAGCAGTACTTC
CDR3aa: CAGRRGHSYEQYF

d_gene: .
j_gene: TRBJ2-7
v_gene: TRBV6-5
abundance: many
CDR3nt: TGTGCCAGCAGACCCCGCGGGGCAACCTACGAGCAGTACTTC
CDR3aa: CASRPRGATYEQYF

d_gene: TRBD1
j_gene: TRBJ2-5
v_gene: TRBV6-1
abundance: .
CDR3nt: TGTGCCAGCAACGTACAGGGGGACTTTACCCAGTACTTC
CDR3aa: CASNVQGDFTQYF

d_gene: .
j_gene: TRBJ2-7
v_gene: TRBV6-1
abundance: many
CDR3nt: TGTGCCAGCAGTCCTCAGGTCGGAGAGCAGTACTTC
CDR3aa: CASSPQVGEQYF

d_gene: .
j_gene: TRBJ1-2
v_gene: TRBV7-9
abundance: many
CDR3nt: TGTGCCAGTCGGACCGACAACTATGGCTACACCTTC
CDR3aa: CASRTDNYGYTF

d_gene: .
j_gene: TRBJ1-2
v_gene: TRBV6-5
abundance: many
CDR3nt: TGTGCCAGCAGTTACGGCGGGACAACGTACGGCTACACCTTC
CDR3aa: CASSYGGTTYGYTF

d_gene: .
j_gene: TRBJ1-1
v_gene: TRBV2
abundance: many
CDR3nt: TGTGCCAGCAGCCCGCCCCCGTCGGATGAAGCTTTCTTT
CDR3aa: CASSPPPSDEAFF

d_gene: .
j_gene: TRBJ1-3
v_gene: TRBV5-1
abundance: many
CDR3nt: TGCGCCAGCAGCTTGGAACCAGACTCTGGAAACACCATATATTTT
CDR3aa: CASSLEPDSGNTIYF

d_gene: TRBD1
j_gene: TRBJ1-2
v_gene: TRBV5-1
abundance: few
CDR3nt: TGCGCCAACAGCACTGACAGGGACTATGGCTACACCTTC
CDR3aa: CANSTDRDYGYTF

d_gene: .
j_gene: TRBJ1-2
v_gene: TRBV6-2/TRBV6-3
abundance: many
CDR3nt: TGTGCCAGCACCCCCCAGACATTCTATGGCTACACCTTC
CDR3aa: CASTPQTFYGYTF

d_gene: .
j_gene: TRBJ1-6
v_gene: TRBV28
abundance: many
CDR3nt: TGTGCCAGCAGTCGTGGGGTTTTATTTTCACCCCTCCACTTT
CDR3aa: CASSRGVLFSPLHF

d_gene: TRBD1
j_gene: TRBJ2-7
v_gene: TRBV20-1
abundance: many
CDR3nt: TGCAGTGCTAGAGATACCGGGACAGGGTACGAGCAGTACTTC
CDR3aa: CSARDTGTGYEQYF

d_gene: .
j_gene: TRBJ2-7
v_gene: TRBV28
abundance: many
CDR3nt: TGTGCCAGCTCCGTCCACCCCTACGAGCAGTACTTC
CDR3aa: CASSVHPYEQYF

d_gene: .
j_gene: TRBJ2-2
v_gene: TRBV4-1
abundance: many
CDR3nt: TGCGCCAGCAGCCGCCTGCCGGGACAATCGAACACCGGGGAGCTGTTTTTT
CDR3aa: CASSRLPGQSNTGELFF

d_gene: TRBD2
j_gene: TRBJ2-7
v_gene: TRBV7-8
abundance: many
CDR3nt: TGTGCCAGCAGCTCCACACGGACTAGGAGGTGGAGCGAGCAGTACTTC
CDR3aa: CASSSTRTRRWSEQYF

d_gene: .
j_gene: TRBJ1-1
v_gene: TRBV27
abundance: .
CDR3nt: TGTGCCAGCAGTTTTAGTTTCCTCTCAAGGGAAATCGGAGCTTTCTTT
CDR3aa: CASSFSFLSREIGAFF

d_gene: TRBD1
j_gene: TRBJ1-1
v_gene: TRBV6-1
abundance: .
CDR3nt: TGTGCCAGCAGCGGACAGGTCATTAACACTGAAGCTTTCTTT
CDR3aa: CASSGQVINTEAFF

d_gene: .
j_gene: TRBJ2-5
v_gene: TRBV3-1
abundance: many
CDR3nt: TGTGCCAGCAGCCAAGATAGGGTTGGTAAAGAGACCCAGTACTTC
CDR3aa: CASSQDRVGKETQYF

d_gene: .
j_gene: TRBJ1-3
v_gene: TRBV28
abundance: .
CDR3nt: TGTGCCAGCAGTTTATCCGTGACAGGTAGCTCTGGAAACACCATATATTTT
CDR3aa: CASSLSVTGSSGNTIYF

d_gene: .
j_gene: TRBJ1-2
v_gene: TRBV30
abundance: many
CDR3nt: TGTGCCTGGAGTTCCAATGGCTACACCTTC
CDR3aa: CAWSSNGYTF

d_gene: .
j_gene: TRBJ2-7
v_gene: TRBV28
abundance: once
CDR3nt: TGTGCCAGCAGTTTCGGTCAAGGAGACGAGCAGTACTTC
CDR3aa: CASSFGQGDEQYF

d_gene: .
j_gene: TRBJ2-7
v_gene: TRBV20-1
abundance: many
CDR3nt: TGCAGTGCTAGACCGGGGACGGGTTACGAGCAGTACTTC
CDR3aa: CSARPGTGYEQYF

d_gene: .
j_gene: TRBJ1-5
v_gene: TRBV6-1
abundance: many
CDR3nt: TGTGCCAGCAGTGATATGCCGGGCAATCAGCCCCAGCATTTT
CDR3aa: CASSDMPGNQPQHF

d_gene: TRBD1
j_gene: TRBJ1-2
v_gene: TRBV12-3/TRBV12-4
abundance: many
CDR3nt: TGTGCCAGCAGTCCCCAGGGGACAGGGGGTCCTTATGGCTACACCTTC
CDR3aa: CASSPQGTGGPYGYTF

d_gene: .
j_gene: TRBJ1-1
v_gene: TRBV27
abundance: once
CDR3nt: TGTGCCAGCAGGGGGCTTCTCATGAACACTGAAGCTTTCTTT
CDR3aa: CASRGLLMNTEAFF

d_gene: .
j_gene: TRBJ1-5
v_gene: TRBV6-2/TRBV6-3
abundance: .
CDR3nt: TGTGCCAGCAGTTACTCGACCAGCAATCAGCCCCAGCATTTT
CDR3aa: CASSYSTSNQPQHF

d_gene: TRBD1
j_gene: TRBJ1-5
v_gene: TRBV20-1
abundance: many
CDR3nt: TGCAGTGCTAGCGGCCCTATAGGGACAGGTGTAGGTCAGCCCCAGCATTTT
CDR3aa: CSASGPIGTGVGQPQHF

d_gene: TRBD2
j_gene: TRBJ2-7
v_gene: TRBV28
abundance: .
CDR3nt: TGTGCCAGCAGTGCAGCTAGCGGGAGAGTCAACGAGCAGTACTTC
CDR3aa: CASSAASGRVNEQYF

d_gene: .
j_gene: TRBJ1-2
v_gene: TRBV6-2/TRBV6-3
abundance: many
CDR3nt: TGTGCCAGCAGCCTCGGACACCCGAATCCCTATGGCTACACCTTC
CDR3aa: CASSLGHPNPYGYTF

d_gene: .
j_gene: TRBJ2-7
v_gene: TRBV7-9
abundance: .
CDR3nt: TGTGCCAGCAGCTTACCTCCCCGGTACGAGCAGTACTTC
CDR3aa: CASSLPPRYEQYF

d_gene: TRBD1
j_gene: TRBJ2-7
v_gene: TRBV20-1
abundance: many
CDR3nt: TGCAGTGCTCTCGGGACAGGGAGCTACGAGCAGTACTTC
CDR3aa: CSALGTGSYEQYF

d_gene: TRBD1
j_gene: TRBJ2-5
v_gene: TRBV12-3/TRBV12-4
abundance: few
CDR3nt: TGTGCCAGCAGTTCGCTCGGACAGGGCCTTGAGACCCAGTACTTC
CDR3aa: CASSSLGQGLETQYF

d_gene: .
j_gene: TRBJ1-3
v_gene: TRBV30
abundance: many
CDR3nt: TGTGCCTGGAGTGTTGGAAACACCATATATTTT
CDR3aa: CAWSVGNTIYF

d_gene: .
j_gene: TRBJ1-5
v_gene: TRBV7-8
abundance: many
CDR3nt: TGTGCCAGCAGCCAACGGATAAACCACCAGCCCCAGCATTTT
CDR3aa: CASSQRINHQPQHF

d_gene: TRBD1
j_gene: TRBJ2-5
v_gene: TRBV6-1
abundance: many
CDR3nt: TGTGCCAGCAATAAACTTATCGGGGCAGGGGGGACCCAGTACTTC
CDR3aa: CASNKLIGAGGTQYF

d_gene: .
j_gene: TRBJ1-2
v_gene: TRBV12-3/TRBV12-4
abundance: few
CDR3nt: TGTGCCAGCACAGGGTTCACTAACTATGGCTACACCTTC
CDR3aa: CASTGFTNYGYTF

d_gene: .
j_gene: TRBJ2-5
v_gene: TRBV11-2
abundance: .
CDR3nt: TGTGCCAGCAGCCCCGGGGAGAGGCTAGCCTTTGGAGAGACCCAGTACTTC
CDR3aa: CASSPGERLAFGETQYF